This record looks at one T cell receptor (beta chain) sequence and its context. What it binds is not known. Using immunoSEQ multiplex PCR, the repertoire was profiled, and TCRdb retains in-frame clones only, with some absent. The table has a few million clones, approximately 94% seen once. Naive CD45RA+ and memory CD45RA-negative subsets were split from CD4+ cells. The data were taken from a study of shared clonotypes between healthy human individuals. Study at large: CD4 naive and CD4 memory each took three plates per donor, while CD8 naive took two and CD8 memory one. Findings and limits, study-wide: Clonotypes which were not shared had lower generation probabilities than clonotypes that all four donors shared.

CDR3 length equals 15 residues. The junction had 12 bases not matched to a gene; V was cut back by 7 bases and J by 7 bases. Germline lookup yields CDR1 MNHNY and CDR2 SVGAGI (reference sequence). J is TRBJ1-2 and V is TRBV6-6; 10 positions agree with TRBD1. The clonotype was recovered from a man younger than 30 in good health. Input material: naive CD4+ T cells sorted from blood. Subset denoted: CD45RA+ positively selected. CDR3 sequence (DNA): TGTGCCAGCATGCCCCCGGACAGGGGGTTGATTGGCTACACCTTC. Residues: CASMPPDRGLIGYTF.